Following are 7 T cell receptor beta chains from one sample sequenced in a study of shared clonotypes between healthy human individuals (dated by TCRdb to the early 2020s). The library was obtained by the immunoSEQ multiplex PCR assay. TCRdb obtained this table from immuneACCESS and retained in-frame rearrangements with V and J assigned. These tables miss some clones; where compared with another copy, unresolved V genes account for less than half of the shortfall, and the remainder is unexplained. The sample contains hundreds of thousands of clones, about three quarters of them found a single time. Jointly, the top ten make up around 1.8% of the sample. The sequencing input was memory CD4+ T cells sorted from blood. What this sample's cell subset or site label stands for: CD45RA-negative fraction. These receptors were taken from a woman aged 25 to 39 in good health.

The CDR3 bases are TGTGCCACCAGCCCTGATATTGCGTACGAGCAGTACTTC. It specifies CATSPDIAYEQYF. The chain couples TRBV15 to TRBJ2-7; no definite D call. Deletions cut 5 bases from V and 4 bases from J, with 12 bases between. Looked up from germline, CDR1 is LNHNV and CDR2 is YYDKDF (reference sequence). The CDR3 length is 13 residues. The full variable domain, completed using reference TRBV15 and TRBJ2-7, is DAMVIQNPRYQVTQFGKPVTLSCSQTLNHNVMYWYQQKSSQAPKLLFHYYDKDFNNEADTPDNFQSRRPNTSFCFLDIRSPGLGDTAMYLCATSPDIAYEQYFGPGTRLTVT.

J is TRBJ1-2 and V is TRBV19; D ambiguous. In germline, CDR1 is LNHDA, CDR2 SQIVND (reference sequence). Trimming removed 3 bases from V and 5 bases from J, with 16 bases in between. This CDR3 has 15 amino acids. The CDR3 region has the DNA TGTGCCAGTAGTATTAAAGTCGATACCGATTATGGCTACACCTTC. Translating it yields CASSIKVDTDYGYTF.

The V call is TRBV25-1, the J call TRBJ2-3; the D gene is possibly TRBD2 (5 bases). CDR1 is MGHDK and CDR2 is SYGVNS in the germline V gene. CDR3 size: 16 residues. V dropped 3 bases and J dropped 0 bases, with 13 bases sitting between them. CDR3 region: CASSERVDTSTDTQYF. CDR3 sequence (DNA): TGTGCCAGCAGTGAGAGGGTAGACACTAGCACAGATACGCAGTATTTT.

The count of this clone is one. The V gene is TRBV9, the J gene TRBJ2-1; 7 bases line up with TRBD2. Germline loops: CDR1 SGDLS, CDR2 YYNGEE. V trimming: 4 bases; J trimming: 2 bases; junction bases outside the gene matches: 3. CDR3 length equals 14 residues. The CDR3 loop reads CASSFGLAYNEQFF. Written as DNA, the CDR3 is TGTGCCAGCAGCTTCGGACTAGCCTACAATGAGCAGTTCTTC.

The rearrangement links TRBV7-9 to TRBJ1-1; tentative D call: TRBD1 (5 bases). CDR1 SEHNR and CDR2 FQNEAQ come from the germline V gene (reference sequence). CDR3 length: 16 amino acids. V dropped 6 bases and J dropped 0 bases, with 17 bases sitting between them. CDR3 loop: CASSEWNRSLNTEAFF. Written as DNA, the CDR3 is TGTGCCAGCAGTGAGTGGAACAGGTCTTTGAACACTGAAGCTTTCTTT.

The chain has TRBV2 and TRBJ1-1, with no clear D. CDR3 size: 12 residues. The V gene's germline CDR1 is SNHLY and CDR2 FYNNEI. Between the trimmed V and J ends, which lost 10 bases and 2 bases, there was a span of 11 bases. The CDR3 here is CATRHENTEAFF. Written as DNA, the CDR3 is TGTGCCACCAGACATGAAAACACTGAAGCTTTCTTT.

V gene TRBV9 combines with J gene TRBJ1-1, with D possibly TRBD1 on 5 matching bases. The CDR3 runs 16 residues. V shed 2 bases and J shed 1 base, with 15 bases lying between them. CDR1 SGDLS and CDR2 YYNGEE come from the germline V gene. For the CDR3, the DNA is TGTGCCAGCAGCGTCGGGATCAGGGAAAGGAACACTGAAGCTTTCTTT. Its protein is CASSVGIRERNTEAFF.